This TCR beta chain was recovered during a study of T cells after yellow fever vaccination. Notes on the study in general: Primary-vaccination clones mostly resurfaced post-booster (about 95% CD4, roughly 90% CD8). Relatively few clonotypes were ones that appeared in both CD4 and CD8 compartments.

Trimming pared 8 bases from V and 0 bases from J, leaving 11 bases between. CDR1 MNHEY and CDR2 SVGEGT come from the germline V gene. The CDR3 length is 14 residues. The study made its TCR cDNA through 5'RACE template switching. That step introduced a universal primer site along with UMIs. Each CDR3 protein gets one entry after TCRdb re-called the 5' RACE reads with MiXCR. The table lists fewer than 450,000 distinct CDR3 sequences, around a tenth of them singletons, with roughly 18% in the top ten. This clonotype was observed a few times. Its specificity is not known. This sequence originates from a man younger than 30 who received the YFV17D yellow fever vaccine. This chain links TRBV6-2 or TRBV6-3 with TRBJ1-3, with D unclear. Specimen: PBMCs, collected on the day of the first yellow fever vaccination. The CDR3 reads CASATVFSGNTIYF. The CDR3 DNA is TGTGCCAGCGCCACGGTCTTCTCTGGAAACACCATATATTTT.